The rows below give T cell receptor beta chains drawn from one sample of a study of blood T cells in healthy people across ages. TCRdb analysed the 5' RACE reads with MiXCR anew, one entry per CDR3 protein. The table records hundreds of thousands of distinct CDR3 sequences, roughly 20% of them present only once. Source material: blood. All receptors come from a man between 65 and 85 years old in good health. Each CDR3 is given with its conserved first and last residue. Fields, in order: CDR3 DNA, CDR3 protein, D gene, clone size, V gene, J gene. The D gene is left open where the match is weak. A row's size may be missing; if present it is once, few, many or a size class.

CDR3 DNA: TGTGCCTGGAGTGTCGGGCAGCTGAACACCGGGGAGCTGTTTTTT; CDR3 protein: CAWSVGQLNTGELFF; D gene: NA; clone size: NA; V gene: TRBV30; J gene: TRBJ2-2
CDR3 DNA: TGTGCCAGCAGTTTGTTGGGGCTTCATCAGCCCCAGCATTTT; CDR3 protein: CASSLLGLHQPQHF; D gene: NA; clone size: NA; V gene: TRBV28; J gene: TRBJ1-5
CDR3 DNA: TGTGCCAGCAGCGTAGATGGGCAGGGGAGCTCCTACAATGAGCAGTTCTTC; CDR3 protein: CASSVDGQGSSYNEQFF; D gene: NA; clone size: few; V gene: TRBV9; J gene: TRBJ2-1
CDR3 DNA: TGTGCCAGCATCTCGAAAGGCATCTTGGGTGAGCAGTTCTTC; CDR3 protein: CASISKGILGEQFF; D gene: NA; clone size: NA; V gene: TRBV3-1; J gene: TRBJ2-1
CDR3 DNA: TGTGCCGGCACCCTGGGAGGGGGTTCTTACGAGCAGTACTTC; CDR3 protein: CAGTLGGGSYEQYF; D gene: NA; clone size: few; V gene: TRBV6-2/TRBV6-3; J gene: TRBJ2-7
CDR3 DNA: TGTGCCAGCAGTCCCCACACGACTCAAGAGACCCAGTACTTC; CDR3 protein: CASSPHTTQETQYF; D gene: NA; clone size: NA; V gene: TRBV12-3/TRBV12-4; J gene: TRBJ2-5
CDR3 DNA: TGTGCCAGCAGTCCAGACAGGGGCGTCTATGGCTACACCTTC; CDR3 protein: CASSPDRGVYGYTF; D gene: TRBD1; clone size: few; V gene: TRBV6-6; J gene: TRBJ1-2
CDR3 DNA: TGCAGTGCTGCGCTAGCGGCCAAATCCTACGAGCAGTACTTC; CDR3 protein: CSAALAAKSYEQYF; D gene: TRBD2; clone size: NA; V gene: TRBV20-1; J gene: TRBJ2-7
CDR3 DNA: TGTGCCAGCAGCAAACATCTGATGCGAGGCACCGGGGAGCTGTTTTTT; CDR3 protein: CASSKHLMRGTGELFF; D gene: NA; clone size: NA; V gene: TRBV3-1; J gene: TRBJ2-2
CDR3 DNA: TGTGCCAGCAGCCACAGGGGGCGCGATTTCGAGCAGTACTTC; CDR3 protein: CASSHRGRDFEQYF; D gene: TRBD1; clone size: NA; V gene: TRBV7-2; J gene: TRBJ2-7
CDR3 DNA: TGCAGTGCCCACTCCCTAGCGGGAGTTAATGAGCAGTTCTTC; CDR3 protein: CSAHSLAGVNEQFF; D gene: TRBD2; clone size: many; V gene: TRBV20-1; J gene: TRBJ2-1
CDR3 DNA: TGTGCCAGCAGCCACCCCGACAGCGTACGAGGGGAGCAGTACTTC; CDR3 protein: CASSHPDSVRGEQYF; D gene: NA; clone size: few; V gene: TRBV11-2; J gene: TRBJ2-7
CDR3 DNA: TGTGCCAGCAGCTCAAGGGGACTAGCGGACGTCCAAGAGACCCAGTACTTC; CDR3 protein: CASSSRGLADVQETQYF; D gene: TRBD2; clone size: NA; V gene: TRBV7-9; J gene: TRBJ2-5
CDR3 DNA: TGTGCCAGCAGTGAAGTCAATGAGCAGTTCTTC; CDR3 protein: CASSEVNEQFF; D gene: NA; clone size: NA; V gene: TRBV6-1; J gene: TRBJ2-1
CDR3 DNA: TGTGCCATCAGTGGCCCCCAGGGGGCTGGGTACGAGCAGTACTTC; CDR3 protein: CAISGPQGAGYEQYF; D gene: TRBD1; clone size: NA; V gene: TRBV10-3; J gene: TRBJ2-7
CDR3 DNA: TGCGCCAGCAGCACCGGACAGGGGGCGAACACTGAAGCTTTCTTT; CDR3 protein: CASSTGQGANTEAFF; D gene: TRBD1; clone size: few; V gene: TRBV5-1; J gene: TRBJ1-1
CDR3 DNA: TGTGCCAGCAGCTCCCACAGGAGCTCCTACAATGAGCAGTTCTTC; CDR3 protein: CASSSHRSSYNEQFF; D gene: NA; clone size: few; V gene: TRBV7-3; J gene: TRBJ2-1
CDR3 DNA: TGCGCCAGCAGCTTGGACAGAATTAATGAAAAACTGTTTTTT; CDR3 protein: CASSLDRINEKLFF; D gene: NA; clone size: NA; V gene: TRBV5-1; J gene: TRBJ1-4
CDR3 DNA: TGTGCCAGCAGTTCTAATAATCCCCAGCATTTT; CDR3 protein: CASSSNNPQHF; D gene: NA; clone size: NA; V gene: TRBV28; J gene: TRBJ1-5
CDR3 DNA: TGTGCCAGCTCAGCGACAGGGGATAATCAGCCCCAGCATTTT; CDR3 protein: CASSATGDNQPQHF; D gene: TRBD1; clone size: NA; V gene: TRBV18; J gene: TRBJ1-5
CDR3 DNA: TGTGCCAGCAGCGTCTGGACGGGGGACGAAAAACTGTTTTTT; CDR3 protein: CASSVWTGDEKLFF; D gene: NA; clone size: NA; V gene: TRBV7-9; J gene: TRBJ1-4
CDR3 DNA: TGCAGTGCCGGCCTCGGGGGAATGAACACTGAAGCTTTCTTT; CDR3 protein: CSAGLGGMNTEAFF; D gene: NA; clone size: few; V gene: TRBV20-1; J gene: TRBJ1-1
CDR3 DNA: TGCAGTGCTAGAGACTTCAGGGTACAAGAGACCCAGTACTTC; CDR3 protein: CSARDFRVQETQYF; D gene: NA; clone size: few; V gene: TRBV20-1; J gene: TRBJ2-5
CDR3 DNA: TGTGCCAGCAGCAAAGTGTTTCAGCGGCCGTACCAAGAGACCCAGTACTTC; CDR3 protein: CASSKVFQRPYQETQYF; D gene: NA; clone size: few; V gene: TRBV21-1; J gene: TRBJ2-5
CDR3 DNA: TGTGCCAGCAGTCCCTGGGCGGGAGGCGAGGCCCAGTACTTC; CDR3 protein: CASSPWAGGEAQYF; D gene: TRBD2; clone size: NA; V gene: TRBV6-5; J gene: TRBJ2-5
CDR3 DNA: TGTGCCAGCAGAGCAGGGACCACTGAAGCTTTCTTT; CDR3 protein: CASRAGTTEAFF; D gene: NA; clone size: NA; V gene: TRBV2; J gene: TRBJ1-1
CDR3 DNA: TGTGCCAGCAGCCAAGACTCTAGCGGTTATCACTCTGGGGCCAACGTCCTGACTTTC; CDR3 protein: CASSQDSSGYHSGANVLTF; D gene: TRBD2; clone size: few; V gene: TRBV14; J gene: TRBJ2-6
CDR3 DNA: TGTGCCAGCAGTCTGGGTTACTCCGACAATGAGCAGTTCTTC; CDR3 protein: CASSLGYSDNEQFF; D gene: NA; clone size: NA; V gene: TRBV6-6; J gene: TRBJ2-1
CDR3 DNA: TGTGCCAGCAGCCAAGAGGTCCTAGCGGCGTACCAAGAGACCCAGTACTTC; CDR3 protein: CASSQEVLAAYQETQYF; D gene: TRBD2; clone size: few; V gene: TRBV3-1; J gene: TRBJ2-5
CDR3 DNA: TGTGCCAGCAGCAAGACTAGCGGGATCACAGATACGCAGTATTTT; CDR3 protein: CASSKTSGITDTQYF; D gene: TRBD2; clone size: NA; V gene: TRBV6-6; J gene: TRBJ2-3
CDR3 DNA: TGTGCCAGAAGTATAGTCAATGAGCAGTTCTTC; CDR3 protein: CARSIVNEQFF; D gene: NA; clone size: NA; V gene: TRBV19; J gene: TRBJ2-1
CDR3 DNA: TGTGCCAGCAGTGACTCTAGCGGCTACGAGCAGTACTTC; CDR3 protein: CASSDSSGYEQYF; D gene: TRBD2; clone size: NA; V gene: TRBV25-1; J gene: TRBJ2-7
CDR3 DNA: TGTGCCAGCAGCTATAACCTCAGGGGGGGGACAGGGGTAAACGAGCAGTACTTC; CDR3 protein: CASSYNLRGGTGVNEQYF; D gene: TRBD1; clone size: NA; V gene: TRBV28; J gene: TRBJ2-7
CDR3 DNA: TGTGCCGTCGATGGAGCCAACATTCAGTACTTC; CDR3 protein: CAVDGANIQYF; D gene: NA; clone size: many; V gene: TRBV6-1; J gene: TRBJ2-4
CDR3 DNA: TGTGCCAGCAGCCAAGATAGGCCGGCAGGGAATGAGCAGTTCTTC; CDR3 protein: CASSQDRPAGNEQFF; D gene: NA; clone size: once; V gene: TRBV14; J gene: TRBJ2-1
CDR3 DNA: TGTGCCAGCAGCTCCCAACCGGGACTCATAGCTAACTATGGCTACACCTTC; CDR3 protein: CASSSQPGLIANYGYTF; D gene: NA; clone size: few; V gene: TRBV7-2; J gene: TRBJ1-2
CDR3 DNA: TGCAGTGCTAGAGATGGCGGGAAGGCAGAGACCCAGTACTTC; CDR3 protein: CSARDGGKAETQYF; D gene: NA; clone size: few; V gene: TRBV20-1; J gene: TRBJ2-5
CDR3 DNA: TGCAGCCTTTGGACTAGCGGGAGAAATGAGCAGTTCTTC; CDR3 protein: CSLWTSGRNEQFF; D gene: TRBD2; clone size: few; V gene: TRBV29-1; J gene: TRBJ2-1
CDR3 DNA: TGCAGTGGGCAGACAGGGAAACAAGAGACCCAGTACTTC; CDR3 protein: CSGQTGKQETQYF; D gene: TRBD1; clone size: once; V gene: TRBV20-1; J gene: TRBJ2-5
CDR3 DNA: TGCAGTGCTAGAAGAACGGACAGGGGATTGATTCAGCCCCAGCATTTT; CDR3 protein: CSARRTDRGLIQPQHF; D gene: TRBD1; clone size: few; V gene: TRBV20-1; J gene: TRBJ1-5
CDR3 DNA: TGCGCCAGCAGCGGAGCCGGGACAGGCCTCACAGATACGCAGTATTTT; CDR3 protein: CASSGAGTGLTDTQYF; D gene: TRBD1; clone size: few; V gene: TRBV5-1; J gene: TRBJ2-3
CDR3 DNA: TGCGCCAGCAGCGCAGGACAACTAGCGGGAGACGAGCAGTTCTTC; CDR3 protein: CASSAGQLAGDEQFF; D gene: TRBD2; clone size: few; V gene: TRBV10-2; J gene: TRBJ2-1
CDR3 DNA: TGTGCCAGCAGCCCGGACAGGGGGGCAGATACGCAGTATTTT; CDR3 protein: CASSPDRGADTQYF; D gene: TRBD1; clone size: NA; V gene: TRBV7-9; J gene: TRBJ2-3
CDR3 DNA: TGCGCCAGCAGCGCTAGACAGGGGGGCTATGGCTACACCTTC; CDR3 protein: CASSARQGGYGYTF; D gene: TRBD1; clone size: NA; V gene: TRBV5-1; J gene: TRBJ1-2
CDR3 DNA: TGTGCCAGCTCACCACTCACGGGAGGGCAGACCCAGTACTTC; CDR3 protein: CASSPLTGGQTQYF; D gene: TRBD2; clone size: NA; V gene: TRBV18; J gene: TRBJ2-5
CDR3 DNA: TGTGCCAGCAGCAAAACCCACGAGCAGTACTTC; CDR3 protein: CASSKTHEQYF; D gene: NA; clone size: NA; V gene: TRBV21-1; J gene: TRBJ2-7
CDR3 DNA: TGTGCCAGCAGTTTATCGCTAACGACACCCCTCCACTTT; CDR3 protein: CASSLSLTTPLHF; D gene: NA; clone size: few; V gene: TRBV27; J gene: TRBJ1-6
CDR3 DNA: TGTGCCACCTGGGGGCAGGGGGCTTCCTATGGCTACACCTTC; CDR3 protein: CATWGQGASYGYTF; D gene: TRBD1; clone size: NA; V gene: TRBV28; J gene: TRBJ1-2